The clone carrying this T cell receptor beta chain was detected ten times or more. Its target is not known. Looked up from germline, CDR1 is SGHTA and CDR2 is FQGNSA. With 2 bases removed from V and 2 bases from J, the gap between germline ends came to 10 bases. This CDR3 has 14 residues. RNA was extracted from bulk tissue without any cell sorting. The record originates from a study of tumor and adjacent non-tumor tissue in lung cancer. In the study overall: Aged roughly 30 to 76 years, patients included fewer than 11 men and 5 women with stage I to III disease. About 4.2 million productive TCRbeta reads were obtained per sample on average.

Three rounds of nested PCR, following a modified ARM-PCR protocol, produced the TCRbeta library. TCRdb used MiXCR to reprocess the multiplex PCR reads, holding one entry per CDR3 protein. The data hold about 200,000 distinct CDR3 sequences, with 60% to 85% observed a single time. Points from the study as a whole: Tumor tissue had significantly higher TCR diversity than normal lung. Normal lung showed higher cumulative top 100 clone frequency than tumor.

The specimen was lung tumor tissue. This clonotype originated in a man between 60 and 75 years old with non-small cell lung cancer. This chain uses TRBV7-2 with TRBJ2-7; no definite D call. The CDR3, as DNA: TGTGCCAGCAGCTTATACCAGTTGACCTACGAGCAGTACTTC. This gives the protein CASSLYQLTYEQYF.